This T cell receptor beta chain emerged from a study of T cell repertoires in cytomegalovirus infection. Whole-study context: Alongside well-studied HLA-B-restricted CMV epitopes, recently identified HLA-C-restricted CMV epitopes were also used. Public TCR beta signature analysis indicated the presence of both CMV infection and matching HLA type.

V shed 0 bases and J shed 0 bases, with 12 bases lying between them. This CDR3 spans 17 amino acids. CDR1 MNHNY and CDR2 SVGAGI come from the germline V gene (reference sequence). TCRdb analysed the reads with MiXCR anew, one entry per CDR3 protein. The sample shows approximately 220,000 distinct CDR3 sequences, roughly two fifths of them seen only once. Details on this clonotype: Its target is unknown.

Here the sequenced sample was CD8+ T cells from cultured PBMCs, taken from culture after CMV antigen stimulation. The rearrangement uses TRBV6-6 and TRBJ1-5; possible D gene TRBD1, 6 bases. This TCR was sampled from a human donor in good health (CMV status not recorded). Some clones in this sample may be carry-over from other donors' samples. The CDR3 nucleotides are TGTGCCAGCAGTTACTCGGTGGGGGCTGGTAGCAATCAGCCCCAGCATTTT. It codes for CASSYSVGAGSNQPQHF.